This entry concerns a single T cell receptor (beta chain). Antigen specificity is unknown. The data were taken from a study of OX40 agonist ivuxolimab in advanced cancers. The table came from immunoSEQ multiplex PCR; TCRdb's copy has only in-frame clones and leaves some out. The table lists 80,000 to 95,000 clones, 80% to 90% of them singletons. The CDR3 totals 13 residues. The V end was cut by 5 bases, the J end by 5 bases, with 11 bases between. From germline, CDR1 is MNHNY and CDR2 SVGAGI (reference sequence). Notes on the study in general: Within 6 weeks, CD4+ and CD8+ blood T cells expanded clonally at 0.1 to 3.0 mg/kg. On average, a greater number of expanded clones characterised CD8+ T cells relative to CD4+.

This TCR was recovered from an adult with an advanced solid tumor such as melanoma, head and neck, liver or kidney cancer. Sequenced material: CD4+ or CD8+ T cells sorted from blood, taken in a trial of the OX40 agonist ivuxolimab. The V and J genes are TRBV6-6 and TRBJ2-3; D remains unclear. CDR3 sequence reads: CASSPRYRDTQYF. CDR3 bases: TGTGCCAGCAGTCCTAGGTATCGAGATACGCAGTATTTT.